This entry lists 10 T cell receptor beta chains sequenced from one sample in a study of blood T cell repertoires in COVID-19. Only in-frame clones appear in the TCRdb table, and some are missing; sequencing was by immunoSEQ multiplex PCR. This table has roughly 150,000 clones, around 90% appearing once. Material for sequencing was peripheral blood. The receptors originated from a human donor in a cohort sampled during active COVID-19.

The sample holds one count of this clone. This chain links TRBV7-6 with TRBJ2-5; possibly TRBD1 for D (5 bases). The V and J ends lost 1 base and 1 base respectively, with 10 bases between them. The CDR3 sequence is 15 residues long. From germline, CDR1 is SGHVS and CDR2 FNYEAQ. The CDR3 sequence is CASSLVLTAQETQYF. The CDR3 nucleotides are TGTGCCAGCAGCTTAGTTCTGACAGCCCAAGAGACCCAGTACTTC.

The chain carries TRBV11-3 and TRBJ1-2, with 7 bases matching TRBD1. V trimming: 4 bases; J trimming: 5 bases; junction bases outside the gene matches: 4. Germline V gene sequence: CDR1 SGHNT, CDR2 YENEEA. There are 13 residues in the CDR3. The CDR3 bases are TGTGCCAGCAGCTCGGGACAGACGTATGGCTACACCTTC. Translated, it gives CASSSGQTYGYTF.

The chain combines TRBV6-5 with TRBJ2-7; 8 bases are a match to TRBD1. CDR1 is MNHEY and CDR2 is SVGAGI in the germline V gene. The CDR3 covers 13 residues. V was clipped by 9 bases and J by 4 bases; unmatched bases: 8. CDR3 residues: CASRGQGGYEQYF. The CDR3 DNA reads TGTGCCAGTAGAGGACAGGGCGGGTACGAGCAGTACTTC.

The DNA of the CDR3 is TGCGCCAGCAGCTTGGGGGGACAGGGGAACACTGAAGCTTTCTTT. It translates to CASSLGGQGNTEAFF. The gene calls are TRBV5-1 and TRBJ1-1; 9 bases map to TRBD1. V shed 0 bases and J 1 base; nucleotides not matched to a gene: 1. Per germline, CDR1 SGHRS and CDR2 YFSETQ. The CDR3 is 15 amino acids.

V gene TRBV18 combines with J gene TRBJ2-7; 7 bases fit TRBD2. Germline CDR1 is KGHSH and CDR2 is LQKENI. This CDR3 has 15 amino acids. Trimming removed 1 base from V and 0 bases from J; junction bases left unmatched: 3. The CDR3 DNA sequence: TGTGCCAGCTCACCACGGGCTAGCGGCTCCTACGAGCAGTACTTC. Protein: CASSPRASGSYEQYF.

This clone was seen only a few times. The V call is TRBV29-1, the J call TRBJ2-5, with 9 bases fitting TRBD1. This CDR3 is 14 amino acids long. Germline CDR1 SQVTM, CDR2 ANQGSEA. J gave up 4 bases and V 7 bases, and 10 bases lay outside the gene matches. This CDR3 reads CSARGGQGGETQYF. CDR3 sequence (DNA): TGCAGCGCAAGAGGGGGACAGGGTGGAGAGACCCAGTACTTC.

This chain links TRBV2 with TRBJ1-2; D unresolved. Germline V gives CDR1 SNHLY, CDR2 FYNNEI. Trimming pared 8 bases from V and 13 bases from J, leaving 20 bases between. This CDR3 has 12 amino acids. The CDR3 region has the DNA TGTGCCAGCGGCCGCGGGGATTATAGGTCCACCTTC. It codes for CASGRGDYRSTF.

The CDR3 reads CASSLSAPGAGGPGEQFF. The CDR3 DNA is TGTGCCAGCAGCTTAAGTGCCCCAGGAGCGGGAGGGCCGGGTGAGCAGTTCTTC. The genes are TRBV7-3 and TRBJ2-1; TRBD2 agrees at 10 bases. Germline lookup yields CDR1 SGHTA and CDR2 FQGTGA. The CDR3 is 18 residues long. The trim removed 1 base at V and 9 bases at J, leaving 15 bases unmatched.

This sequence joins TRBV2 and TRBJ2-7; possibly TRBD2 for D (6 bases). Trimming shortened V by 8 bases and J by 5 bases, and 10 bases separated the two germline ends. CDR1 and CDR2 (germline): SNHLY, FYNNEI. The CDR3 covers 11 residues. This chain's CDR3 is CASGGRHEQYF. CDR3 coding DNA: TGTGCCAGCGGAGGGAGACACGAGCAGTACTTC.

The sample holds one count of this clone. The CDR3, as DNA: TGTGCCAGCCCGGGACAGAAGCACACTGAAGCTTTCTTT. Protein sequence: CASPGQKHTEAFF. V usage is TRBV5-6 and J usage is TRBJ1-1; 7 nucleotides align to TRBD1. The CDR3 has 13 amino acids. Trimming took 7 bases from V and 3 from J; bases not matched to a gene: 6. Germline-derived CDR1 and CDR2 are SGHDT and YYEEEE.